This T cell receptor beta chain was documented in a study of beta chain features in type 1 diabetes. Points from the study as a whole: A pattern of fewer insertions and more deletions at VDJ junctions was seen in type 1 diabetes patients. People with Type 1 diabetes carried modestly yet significantly shorter TCRB CDR3s in all four CD4+ subsets.

After removal of 4 bases from V and 2 bases from J, the junction contained 9 bases not matched to a gene. The CDR3 totals 16 residues. Germline-derived CDR1 and CDR2 are ENHRY and SYGVKD. The sequenced template was cDNA made from the entire isolated RNA. Sequencing used immunoSEQ multiplex PCR; TCRdb keeps in-frame clones, though not all of them. The data show 100,000 to 150,000 clones, approximately 10% seen once. This clone was seen many times. Antigen: not known. The chain couples TRBV10-3 to TRBJ2-3; 7 bases align to TRBD2. This receptor was obtained from a man aged 25-40 years with type 1 diabetes. Sequenced sample: central memory CD4+ T cells from blood. CDR3 in amino acids: CAISVSSGGFTDTQYF. DNA for the CDR3: TGTGCCATCAGTGTATCCTCGGGGGGTTTCACAGATACGCAGTATTTT.